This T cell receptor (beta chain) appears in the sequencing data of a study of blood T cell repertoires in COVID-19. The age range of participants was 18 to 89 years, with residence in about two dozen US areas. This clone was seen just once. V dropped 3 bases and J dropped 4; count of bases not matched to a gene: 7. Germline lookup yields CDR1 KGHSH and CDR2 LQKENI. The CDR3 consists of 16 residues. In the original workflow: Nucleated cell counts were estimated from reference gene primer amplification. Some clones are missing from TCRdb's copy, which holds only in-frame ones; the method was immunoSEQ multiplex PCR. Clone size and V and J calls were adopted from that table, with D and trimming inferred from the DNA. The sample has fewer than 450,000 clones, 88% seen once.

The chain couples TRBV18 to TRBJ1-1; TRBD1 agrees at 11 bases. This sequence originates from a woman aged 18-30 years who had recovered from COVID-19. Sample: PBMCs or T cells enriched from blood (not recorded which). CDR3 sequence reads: CASSPNLGTGGTEAFF. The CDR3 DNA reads TGTGCCAGCTCACCGAATTTGGGGACAGGGGGCACTGAAGCTTTCTTT.